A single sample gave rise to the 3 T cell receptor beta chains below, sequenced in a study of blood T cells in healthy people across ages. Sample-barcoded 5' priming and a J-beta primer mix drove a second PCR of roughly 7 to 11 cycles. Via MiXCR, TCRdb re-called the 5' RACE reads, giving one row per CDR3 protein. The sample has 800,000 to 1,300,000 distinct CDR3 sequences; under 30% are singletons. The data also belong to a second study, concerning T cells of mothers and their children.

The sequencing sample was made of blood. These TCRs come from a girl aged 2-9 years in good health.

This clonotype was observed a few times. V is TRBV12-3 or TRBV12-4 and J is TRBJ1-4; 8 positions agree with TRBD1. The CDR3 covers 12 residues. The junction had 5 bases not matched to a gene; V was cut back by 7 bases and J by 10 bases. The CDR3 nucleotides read TGTGCCAGCACCGAGGGGACAGGAAAACTGTTTTTT. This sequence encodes CASTEGTGKLFF.

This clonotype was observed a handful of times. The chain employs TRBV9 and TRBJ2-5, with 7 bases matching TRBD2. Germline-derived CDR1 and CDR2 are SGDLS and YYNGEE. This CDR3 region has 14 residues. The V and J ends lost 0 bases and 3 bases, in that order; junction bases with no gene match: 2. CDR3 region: CASSVAGGEETQYF. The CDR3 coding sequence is TGTGCCAGCAGCGTAGCGGGGGGAGAAGAGACCCAGTACTTC.

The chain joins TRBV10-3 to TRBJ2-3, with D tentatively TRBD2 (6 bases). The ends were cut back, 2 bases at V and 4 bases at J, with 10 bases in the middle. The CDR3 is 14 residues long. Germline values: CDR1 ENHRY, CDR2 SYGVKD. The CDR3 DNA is TGTGCCATCAGTGAGGAGGCTAGCGCAGATACGCAGTATTTT. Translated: CAISEEASADTQYF.